This TCR beta chain was identified during a study of blood T cell repertoires in COVID-19. About the research overall: The samples span acute and convalescent COVID-19 from the United States, Italy and Spain. T cells, B-cell-depleted T cells, or PBMCs provided the cDNA or gDNA that served as material.

This clone was detected a few times. Germline assignment: CDR1 MDHEN and CDR2 SYDVKM. The CDR3 contains 14 residues. Germline trimming cut 5 bases from V and 6 bases from J; bases unmatched to any gene: 6. Original methodology: Amplification of reference gene primers was used by the study to estimate nucleated cell counts. Produced via immunoSEQ multiplex PCR; TCRdb's table is partial and in-frame only. From that table come the V and J calls and clone size; the DNA was used to work out D and trimming. The sample has roughly 120,000 clones; 75% to 85% are singletons. This chain uses TRBV28 with TRBJ2-2; 7 nucleotides agree with TRBD2. This sequence was found in a man between 65 and 79 years old with acute or convalescent COVID-19. The sequencing sample was made of peripheral blood. The CDR3 bases are TGTGCCAGCAGTCCGGGACTAAAGCCCGGGGAGCTGTTTTTT. It encodes CASSPGLKPGELFF.